The clone carrying this T cell receptor beta chain was recorded only once. The table came from immunoSEQ multiplex PCR; TCRdb's copy has only in-frame clones and leaves some out. This sample has some 320,000 clones; around 87% occur once, and the top ten carry approximately 5.3%. Germline CDR1 reads DFQATT; CDR2 reads SNEGSKA (reference sequence). V was cut by 3 bases and J by 9 bases, with 15 bases left in between. This CDR3 is built from 13 residues. The sample comes from a study of blood T cell repertoires in COVID-19. Study overall: The origin of the acute and convalescent COVID-19 samples was the United States, Italy and Spain.

The rearrangement joins TRBV20-1 to TRBJ2-1; D is possibly TRBD1 (5 bases). The sample was PBMCs or T cells enriched from blood (not recorded which). This sequence was found in a woman in her 30s who had recovered from COVID-19. The CDR3 sequence is CSASRLRVGEQFF. The DNA of the CDR3 is TGCAGTGCTAGTAGGCTCAGGGTGGGTGAGCAGTTCTTC.